The T cell receptor (beta chain) under discussion was sequenced for a study of read filtering for tumor transcriptome and immune sequencing. Overall study: By R-ISS, stages I, II and III held about 8, 17 and 7 patients. Per sample, TCR-region reads ranged about 3.5 to 11 million by IR-seq, about 75 to 1273 by RNA-seq. Transcriptome libraries were built from DNase-treated RNA. Study-level points and caveats: Even smaller IR-seq throughput identified most shared clonotypes.

From approximately 430 ng of RNA, a library with molecular barcoded alpha/delta and beta/gamma adaptors was made. MiXCR, run by TCRdb on the reads, gives a single entry per CDR3 protein. The sample yields more than 55,000 distinct CDR3 sequences, 20% seen once. Remarks on this clonotype: What it binds is not known. Relative to the germline gene, one junction end is altered; a read error may explain this.

Germline V gene lookup returns CDR1 DFQATT and CDR2 SNEGSKA (reference sequence). CDR3 size: 15 residues. The sample was a population of CD138-negative cells sorted from bone marrow. V and J are TRBV20-1 and TRBJ2-3, with 14 bases aligning to TRBD2. The receptor's source is a donor aged 40 or older with multiple myeloma. The CDR3 spells CSAKTSGGAGYTRYF. The DNA of the CDR3 is TGCAGTGCAAAGACTAGCGGGGGGGCCGGGTATACGCGGTATTTT.